Listed below are T cell receptor beta chains from one sample, sequenced in a study of T-cell reconstitution after alpha-beta-depleted transplantation in children. TCRdb re-analysed the PCR reads in MiXCR, keeping a single row per CDR3 protein. The sample comprises about 78,000 distinct CDR3 sequences, about 14% of which are singletons, and about 25% rests with the top ten. Sequencing used PBMCs, mostly from graft donor cells, obtained 180 days after TCRalphabeta/CD19-depleted stem cell transplant. These receptors came from a male patient aged 2 to 9 who had a stem cell transplant for acute lymphoblastic leukemia, so the T cells may come from the graft donor. Both conserved end residues are part of each CDR3. A D gene is named only where the DNA matches it firmly. Some rows have no size entry. The others give once, few or many, or a class for an expanded clone.

abundance,d_gene,j_gene,v_gene,CDR3aa,CDR3nt
medium-sized,.,TRBJ2-7,TRBV20-1,CSALDRYEQYF,TGCAGTGCCCTTGACCGCTACGAGCAGTACTTC
few,TRBD1,TRBJ1-4,TRBV6-1,CASSPYQGVREKLFF,TGTGCCAGCAGTCCCTATCAGGGGGTCAGGGAAAAACTGTTTTTT
.,TRBD1,TRBJ2-7,TRBV29-1,CSVRTGAAEQYF,TGCAGCGTTCGGACAGGGGCTGCGGAGCAGTACTTC
.,.,TRBJ2-3,TRBV7-3,CASSLFAGSTDTQYF,TGTGCCAGCAGCTTATTTGCGGGTAGCACAGATACGCAGTATTTT
.,.,TRBJ2-1,TRBV6-1,CASSVRLSSYNEQFF,TGTGCCAGCAGTGTCCGACTAAGCTCCTACAATGAGCAGTTCTTC
many,TRBD1,TRBJ2-7,TRBV12-3/TRBV12-4,CASRATLGTGPYEQYF,TGTGCCAGCAGGGCGACATTAGGGACAGGGCCCTACGAGCAGTACTTC
.,TRBD2,TRBJ2-2,TRBV7-2,CASSLAGLAGGTTGELFF,TGTGCCAGCAGCTTAGCTGGCCTAGCGGGGGGTACTACCGGGGAGCTGTTTTTT
.,.,TRBJ1-3,TRBV5-1,CASSFNRVSGNTIYF,TGCGCCAGCAGCTTCAACCGTGTCTCTGGAAACACCATATATTTT
.,TRBD1,TRBJ2-3,TRBV14,CASTGQGADTQYF,TGTGCCAGCACGGGACAGGGGGCAGATACGCAGTATTTT
few,.,TRBJ1-1,TRBV5-4,CASSLGLTEAFF,TGTGCCAGCAGCTTGGGGCTTACTGAAGCTTTCTTT
.,.,TRBJ1-2,TRBV5-6,CASLSRGAPLYGYTF,TGTGCCAGCTTGTCGAGAGGGGCCCCACTCTATGGCTACACCTTC
.,.,TRBJ2-5,TRBV28,CASSVGARKETQYF,TGTGCCAGCAGTGTGGGGGCTAGAAAAGAGACCCAGTACTTC
many,.,TRBJ2-7,TRBV20-1,CSASHSGVEQYF,TGCAGTGCGTCACATAGCGGTGTCGAGCAGTACTTC
few,TRBD1,TRBJ1-2,TRBV5-5,CASSLRVAVTGGVGYTF,TGTGCCAGCAGCTTGAGGGTTGCGGTGACAGGGGGCGTAGGCTACACCTTC
.,.,TRBJ1-2,TRBV7-3,CASSRGPESGYTF,TGTGCCAGCAGCCGGGGACCAGAATCCGGCTACACCTTC
few,.,TRBJ1-5,TRBV6-2/TRBV6-3,CASSYEGPQHF,TGTGCCAGCAGTTATGAAGGGCCCCAGCATTTT
many,.,TRBJ2-6,TRBV20-1,CSARRQSGANVLTF,TGCAGTGCTAGAAGGCAGTCTGGGGCCAACGTCCTGACTTTC
.,.,TRBJ1-2,TRBV24-1,CATSDGRGPRNYGYTF,TGTGCCACCAGTGATGGAAGGGGCCCCCGTAACTATGGCTACACCTTC
few,.,TRBJ2-1,TRBV7-9,CASSPPGVRYNEQFF,TGTGCCAGCAGCCCGCCGGGAGTTCGGTACAATGAGCAGTTCTTC
.,.,TRBJ1-2,TRBV4-1,CASSQLRGAYGYTF,TGCGCCAGCAGCCAACTACGGGGGGCCTATGGCTACACCTTC
many,.,TRBJ2-3,TRBV29-1,CSVESQGRTDTQYF,TGCAGCGTTGAAAGCCAGGGGAGGACAGATACGCAGTATTTT
.,.,TRBJ1-2,TRBV20-1,CSASTYRATYGYTF,TGCAGTGCTAGTACGTACAGGGCGACCTATGGCTACACCTTC
few,.,TRBJ2-5,TRBV5-6,CASSTGRQETQYF,TGTGCCAGCAGCACCGGGCGACAAGAGACCCAGTACTTC
.,.,TRBJ1-5,TRBV6-1,CASRGQYSNQPQHF,TGTGCCAGCAGGGGGCAGTATAGCAATCAGCCCCAGCATTTT
.,TRBD2,TRBJ2-1,TRBV27,CASSSVAGVIEYRLINEQFF,TGTGCCAGCAGCTCCGTAGCGGGAGTTATCGAATATCGACTGATAAATGAGCAGTTCTTC
few,TRBD1,TRBJ2-2,TRBV5-1,CASSLPRTGPNTGELFF,TGCGCCAGCAGCTTGCCCCGGACAGGGCCGAACACCGGGGAGCTGTTTTTT
.,.,TRBJ2-2,TRBV10-3,CAIKWGANTGELFF,TGTGCCATCAAATGGGGTGCGAACACCGGGGAGCTGTTTTTT
few,.,TRBJ2-5,TRBV20-1,CSARDKRRQGQETQYF,TGCAGTGCTAGAGATAAACGTAGACAAGGCCAAGAGACCCAGTACTTC
.,TRBD2,TRBJ2-7,TRBV10-3,CASGLADYYEQYF,TGTGCCTCAGGGCTAGCGGACTACTACGAGCAGTACTTC
.,TRBD2,TRBJ2-1,TRBV5-1,CASSLTGGTYNEQFF,TGCGCCAGCAGCTTAACGGGGGGGACCTACAATGAGCAGTTCTTC
.,.,TRBJ2-3,TRBV7-2,CASSFRDPTFTQYF,TGTGCCAGCAGCTTCCGGGACCCAACTTTTACGCAGTATTTT
few,TRBD2,TRBJ2-7,TRBV4-1,CASSRIAGGAYEQYF,TGCGCCAGCAGCCGGATAGCGGGAGGGGCCTACGAGCAGTACTTC
.,.,TRBJ2-4,TRBV12-3/TRBV12-4,CASSYYTPTLTKNIQYF,TGTGCCAGCAGTTACTATACTCCCACACTGACCAAAAACATTCAGTACTTC
few,TRBD2,TRBJ2-1,TRBV9,CASSPLAGAYNEQFF,TGTGCCAGCAGCCCACTAGCGGGAGCGTACAATGAGCAGTTCTTC
few,.,TRBJ1-1,TRBV28,CASSLSLNTEAFF,TGTGCCAGCAGTTTATCATTGAACACTGAAGCTTTCTTT
.,.,TRBJ2-7,TRBV7-2,CASGGVYEQYF,TGTGCCAGCGGGGGAGTATACGAGCAGTACTTC
.,.,TRBJ2-7,TRBV28,CASSLLRQSYEQYF,TGTGCCAGCAGTCTTCTGCGACAGTCCTACGAGCAGTACTTC
.,.,TRBJ1-2,TRBV15,CATSRDDSLYLTYGYTF,TGTGCCACCAGCAGAGATGACAGCCTATACCTCACCTATGGCTACACCTTC
many,.,TRBJ1-1,TRBV12-3/TRBV12-4,CASSFVGGGTEAFF,TGTGCCAGCAGTTTCGTGGGGGGCGGAACTGAAGCTTTCTTT
.,.,TRBJ1-4,TRBV7-2,CASSLWQGRGLEKLFF,TGTGCCAGCAGCTTATGGCAGGGCAGGGGATTGGAAAAACTGTTTTTT
.,TRBD1,TRBJ1-2,TRBV7-8,CASSQTGDINYGYTF,TGTGCCAGCAGCCAGACAGGGGATATAAACTATGGCTACACCTTC
once,TRBD2,TRBJ2-1,TRBV7-2,CASSLDAGGPIYNEQFF,TGTGCCAGCAGCTTAGACGCGGGAGGCCCCATCTACAATGAGCAGTTCTTC
.,.,TRBJ1-1,TRBV29-1,CSVDRGGGTEAFF,TGCAGCGTTGACCGGGGCGGGGGGACTGAAGCTTTCTTT
few,.,TRBJ2-1,TRBV11-1,CASSLKRARTNEQFF,TGTGCCAGCAGCTTAAAGAGGGCCCGAACCAATGAGCAGTTCTTC
few,.,TRBJ2-1,TRBV13,CASSLRGLSSYNEQFF,TGTGCCAGCAGCTTACGAGGACTGAGCTCCTACAATGAGCAGTTCTTC
many,TRBD2,TRBJ2-1,TRBV7-2,CASTPSGTYNEQFF,TGTGCCAGCACCCCTAGCGGGACCTACAATGAGCAGTTCTTC
.,.,TRBJ2-6,TRBV28,CASSLSGYPGANVLTF,TGTGCCAGCAGTTTATCTGGCTATCCTGGGGCCAACGTCCTGACTTTC
.,TRBD2,TRBJ2-3,TRBV5-6,CASSLSKGRGGRAQYF,TGTGCCAGCAGCTTGTCGAAAGGTCGGGGGGGGCGCGCGCAGTATTTT